The rows below give T cell receptor beta chains drawn from one sample of a study of control samples from healthy donors and cancer patients. Assay used: immunoSEQ multiplex PCR; TCRdb lists only in-frame clones, some missing. This table holds roughly 120,000 clones, more than 85% found once. Sequencing input: blood. The receptors originated from a woman aged 18-29 years in good health. Both conserved end residues are part of each CDR3. The D gene is left open where the match is weak. Part of the rows lack a size; the others show once, few, many or a class for expanded clones.

D gene	J gene	V gene	clone size	CDR3 length	CDR3 protein	CDR3 DNA
NA	TRBJ2-1	TRBV29-1	NA	12	CSVEGILAEQFF	TGCAGCGTTGAGGGAATATTAGCTGAGCAGTTCTTC
NA	TRBJ1-2	TRBV7-8	NA	17	CASSFDAGTRTLYGYTF	TGTGCCAGCAGCTTTGACGCGGGTACCAGGACCCTTTATGGCTACACCTTC
TRBD1	TRBJ1-2	TRBV19	once	17	CASSYHPGQVPDSGYTF	TGTGCCAGTAGTTACCACCCGGGACAGGTCCCCGATTCCGGCTACACCTTC
TRBD2	TRBJ2-5	TRBV2	once	13	CASWGGDYEPQYF	TGTGCCAGCTGGGGGGGTGATTACGAGCCCCAGTACTTC
NA	TRBJ2-7	TRBV6-2/TRBV6-3	NA	13	CASSRDGAYEQYF	TGTGCCAGCAGCCGGGACGGAGCCTACGAGCAGTACTTC
TRBD1	TRBJ1-2	TRBV30	NA	12	CAWIGQGYGYTF	TGTGCCTGGATTGGACAGGGGTATGGCTACACCTTC
NA	TRBJ2-1	TRBV10-3	NA	12	CAISPTSNEQFF	TGTGCCATCAGTCCCACTTCCAATGAGCAGTTCTTC
NA	TRBJ2-6	TRBV18	NA	15	CASSPVLSGANVLTF	TGTGCCAGCTCACCTGTTCTCTCTGGGGCCAACGTCCTGACTTTC
NA	TRBJ2-2	TRBV9	NA	14	CASSVVPNTGELFF	TGTGCCAGCAGCGTAGTCCCGAACACCGGGGAGCTGTTTTTT
TRBD2	TRBJ2-3	TRBV4-3	NA	17	CASSQASGVPTHDTQYF	TGCGCCAGCAGCCAAGCTAGCGGGGTTCCGACACACGATACGCAGTATTTT
NA	TRBJ2-3	TRBV19	NA	15	CASSIRGRYTDTQYF	TGTGCCAGTAGTATTCGGGGCAGATACACAGATACGCAGTATTTT
NA	TRBJ1-1	TRBV6-6	NA	15	CASSYSGTVNTEAFF	TGTGCCAGCAGTTACTCTGGCACCGTGAACACTGAAGCTTTCTTT
NA	TRBJ1-2	TRBV3-1/TRBV3-2	NA	16	CASSQEWPIVGGGYTF	TGTGCCAGCAGCCAAGAATGGCCCATCGTAGGAGGTGGCTACACCTTC
NA	TRBJ2-2	TRBV5-6	once	16	CASSLERPVLTGELFF	TGTGCCAGCAGCTTGGAAAGGCCAGTTCTCACCGGGGAGCTGTTTTTT
NA	TRBJ1-2	TRBV7-9	NA	13	CASSLSTGDGYTF	TGTGCCAGCAGCTTAAGTACCGGGGACGGCTACACCTTC
TRBD1	TRBJ1-1	TRBV10-3	NA	14	CAAPGGGKGTEAFF	TGCGCCGCGCCAGGGGGCGGTAAAGGGACTGAAGCTTTCTTT
NA	TRBJ1-1	TRBV2	NA	15	CASSGQITGNKEAFF	TGTGCCAGCAGTGGCCAAATAACGGGAAACAAAGAAGCTTTCTTT
NA	TRBJ1-1	TRBV29-1	NA	11	CSVKGGPEAFF	TGCAGCGTAAAAGGGGGACCTGAAGCTTTCTTT
TRBD2	TRBJ2-5	TRBV5-4	few	16	CASSLRVAGDQETQYF	TGTGCCAGCAGCTTGAGGGTAGCGGGGGACCAAGAGACCCAGTACTTC
TRBD1	TRBJ2-5	TRBV27	NA	13	CASSLTGKETQYF	TGTGCCAGCAGTTTGACAGGGAAAGAGACCCAGTACTTC
TRBD1	TRBJ2-5	TRBV19	once	16	CASTAGTGPIQETQYF	TGTGCCAGTACCGCCGGGACAGGGCCAATCCAAGAGACCCAGTACTTC
NA	TRBJ2-7	TRBV7-2	NA	14	CASSLVPESREQYF	TGTGCCAGCAGCTTAGTCCCCGAGTCTAGGGAGCAGTACTTC
NA	TRBJ2-2	TRBV6-6	NA	15	CASSFTAGNTGELFF	TGTGCCAGCAGTTTTACCGCAGGGAACACCGGGGAGCTGTTTTTT
TRBD1	TRBJ1-1	TRBV6-2/TRBV6-3	NA	15	CASSKGDRGVTEAFF	TGTGCCAGCAGCAAGGGGGACAGGGGAGTGACTGAAGCTTTCTTT
TRBD1	TRBJ1-1	TRBV7-2	NA	15	CASRYEPTGLIEAFF	TGTGCCAGCAGGTACGAACCGACAGGGTTGATTGAAGCTTTCTTT
TRBD1	TRBJ1-2	TRBV10-2	NA	17	CASSGSGGQGFTYGYTF	TGCGCCAGCAGTGGCTCAGGGGGACAGGGCTTTACGTATGGCTACACCTTC
TRBD1	TRBJ1-2	TRBV28	NA	13	CASSLTGRDSYTF	TGTGCCAGCAGTCTGACAGGGAGGGATAGCTACACCTTC
TRBD1	TRBJ1-1	TRBV3-1/TRBV3-2	NA	16	CASSPTGGVVDTEAFF	TGTGCCAGCAGCCCGACAGGGGGCGTTGTTGACACTGAAGCTTTCTTT
TRBD1	TRBJ2-6	TRBV14	once	16	CASSRTGGVGANVLTF	TGTGCCAGCAGCCGGACAGGGGGAGTTGGGGCCAACGTCCTGACTTTC
TRBD1	TRBJ1-6	TRBV7-9	NA	16	CASSLGDRGQVSPLHF	TGTGCCAGCAGCTTAGGCGACAGGGGCCAAGTCTCACCCCTCCACTTT
NA	TRBJ2-1	TRBV6-5	few	15	CASMGGATTYNEQFF	TGTGCCAGCATGGGGGGAGCAACCACCTACAATGAGCAGTTCTTC
TRBD1	TRBJ2-3	TRBV7-6	NA	17	CASSSPTDRTRTDTQYF	TGTGCCAGCAGCTCCCCAACGGACAGGACCCGCACAGATACGCAGTATTTT
TRBD2	TRBJ2-1	TRBV7-9	few	15	CASSLGAGAYNEQFF	TGTGCCAGCAGCTTAGGGGCGGGGGCCTACAATGAGCAGTTCTTC
TRBD1	TRBJ1-6	TRBV13	NA	16	CASSKSGTATNSPLHF	TGTGCCAGCAGCAAATCCGGGACAGCCACAAATTCACCCCTCCACTTT
TRBD2	TRBJ2-5	TRBV5-1	NA	18	CASSLAGLAGTPRETQYF	TGCGCCAGCAGCTTGGCCGGACTAGCGGGGACCCCGAGAGAGACCCAGTACTTC
NA	TRBJ1-6	TRBV6-5	NA	16	CASSYMGLGPNSPLHF	TGTGCCAGCAGTTACATGGGGCTGGGACCTAATTCACCCCTCCACTTT
TRBD1	TRBJ1-4	TRBV3-1/TRBV3-2	few	14	CASSLGQGGEKLFF	TGTGCCAGCAGCCTGGGACAGGGAGGCGAAAAACTGTTTTTT
NA	TRBJ2-1	TRBV4-3	NA	14	CASSQVGARNEQFF	TGCGCCAGCAGCCAAGTTGGAGCCCGCAATGAGCAGTTCTTC
NA	TRBJ1-1	TRBV30	once	15	CAWSGRGMRGTEAFF	TGTGCCTGGAGTGGTAGAGGAATGCGAGGCACTGAAGCTTTCTTT
TRBD1	TRBJ2-7	TRBV7-9	NA	17	CASSEGRDRFVPYEQYF	TGTGCCAGCAGCGAGGGAAGGGACAGGTTTGTACCCTACGAGCAGTACTTC
NA	TRBJ2-7	TRBV12-3/TRBV12-4	NA	13	CASSLGGLDEQYF	TGTGCCAGCAGTTTGGGGGGGCTCGACGAGCAGTACTTC
TRBD1	TRBJ1-1	TRBV6-5	NA	15	CASSYSNRGRGEAFF	TGTGCCAGCAGTTACTCAAACAGGGGACGGGGTGAAGCTTTCTTT
NA	TRBJ2-3	TRBV28	NA	12	CASSPGSDTQYF	TGTGCCAGCAGCCCAGGGTCAGATACGCAGTATTTT
TRBD2	TRBJ2-2	TRBV4-2	once	17	CASSLISGREATGELFF	TGTGCCAGCAGCCTCATTAGCGGGAGGGAGGCAACCGGGGAGCTGTTTTTT
NA	TRBJ1-2	TRBV7-9	NA	14	CASSLEQGPYGYTF	TGTGCCAGCAGCTTAGAACAGGGACCCTATGGCTACACCTTC
NA	TRBJ2-5	TRBV12-3/TRBV12-4	NA	13	CASSDYLQETQYF	TGTGCCAGCAGTGACTACTTACAAGAGACCCAGTACTTC
TRBD2	TRBJ2-2	TRBV4-3	NA	18	CASSQDLIERGGSGELFF	TGCGCCAGCAGCCAAGATCTGATCGAGCGGGGGGGATCCGGGGAGCTGTTTTTT
NA	TRBJ2-7	TRBV6-5	NA	13	CAGLGESSYEQYF	TGTGCCGGCCTTGGGGAAAGCTCCTACGAGCAGTACTTC
TRBD1	TRBJ2-7	TRBV28	once	15	CASSPGGQGSYEQYF	TGTGCCAGCAGTCCCGGGGGACAGGGGAGCTACGAGCAGTACTTC
TRBD1	TRBJ1-5	TRBV6-6	NA	16	CASSPVRGSSNQPQHF	TGTGCCAGCAGTCCCGTCAGGGGGTCCAGCAATCAGCCCCAGCATTTT